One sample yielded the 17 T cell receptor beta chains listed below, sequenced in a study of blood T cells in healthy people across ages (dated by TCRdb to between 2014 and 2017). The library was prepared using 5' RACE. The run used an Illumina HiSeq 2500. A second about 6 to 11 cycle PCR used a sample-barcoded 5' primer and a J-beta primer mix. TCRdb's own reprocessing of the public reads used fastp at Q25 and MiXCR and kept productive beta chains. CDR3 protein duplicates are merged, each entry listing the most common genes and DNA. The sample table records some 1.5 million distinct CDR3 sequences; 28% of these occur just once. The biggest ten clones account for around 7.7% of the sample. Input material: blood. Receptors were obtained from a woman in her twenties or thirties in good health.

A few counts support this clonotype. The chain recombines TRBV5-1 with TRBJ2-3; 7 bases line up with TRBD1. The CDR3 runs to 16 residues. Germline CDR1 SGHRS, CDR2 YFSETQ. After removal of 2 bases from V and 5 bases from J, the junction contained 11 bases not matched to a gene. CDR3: CASSLRQGIFVDTQYF. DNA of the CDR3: TGCGCCAGCAGCTTAAGACAGGGTATCTTTGTAGATACGCAGTATTTT. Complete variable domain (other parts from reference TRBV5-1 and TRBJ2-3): KAGVTQTPRYLIKTRGQQVTLSCSPISGHRSVSWYQQTPGQGLQFLFEYFSETQRNKGNFPGRFSGRQFSNSRSEMNVSTLELGDSALYLCASSLRQGIFVDTQYFGPGTRLTVL.

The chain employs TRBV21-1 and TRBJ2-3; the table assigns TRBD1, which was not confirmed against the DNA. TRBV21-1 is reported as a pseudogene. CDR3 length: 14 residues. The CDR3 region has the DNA TGTGCCAGTTACCAGACAGAGCCAGGAGATACGCAGTATTTT. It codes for CASYQTEPGDTQYF.

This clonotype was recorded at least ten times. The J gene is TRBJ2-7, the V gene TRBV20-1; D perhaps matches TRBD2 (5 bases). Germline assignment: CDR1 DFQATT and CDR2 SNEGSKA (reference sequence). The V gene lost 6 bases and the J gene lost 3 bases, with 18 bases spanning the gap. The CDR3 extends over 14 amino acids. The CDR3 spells CSAAPEEEDYEQYF. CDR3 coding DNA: TGCAGTGCAGCTCCTGAGGAGGAAGACTACGAGCAGTACTTC.

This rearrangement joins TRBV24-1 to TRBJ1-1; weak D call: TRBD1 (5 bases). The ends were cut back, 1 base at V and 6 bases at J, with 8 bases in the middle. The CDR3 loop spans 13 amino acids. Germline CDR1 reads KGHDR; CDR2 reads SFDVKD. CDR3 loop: CATSDFAGAEAFF. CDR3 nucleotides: TGTGCCACCAGTGATTTCGCGGGGGCTGAAGCTTTCTTT.

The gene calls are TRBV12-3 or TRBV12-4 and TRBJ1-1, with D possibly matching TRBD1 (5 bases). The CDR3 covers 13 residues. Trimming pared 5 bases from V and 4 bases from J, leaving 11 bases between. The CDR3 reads CASSGGLFTEAFF. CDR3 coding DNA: TGTGCCAGCAGTGGGGGACTGTTCACTGAAGCTTTCTTT.

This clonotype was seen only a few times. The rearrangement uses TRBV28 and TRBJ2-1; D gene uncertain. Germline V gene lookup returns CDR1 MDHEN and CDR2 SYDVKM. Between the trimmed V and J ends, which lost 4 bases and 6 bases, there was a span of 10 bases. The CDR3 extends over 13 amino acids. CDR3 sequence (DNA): TGTGCCAGCAGTTACGACACTCTCAATGAGCAGTTCTTC. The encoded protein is CASSYDTLNEQFF. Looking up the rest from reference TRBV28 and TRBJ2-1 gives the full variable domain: DVKVTQSSRYLVKRTGEKVFLECVQDMDHENMFWYRQDPGLGLRLIYFSYDVKMKEKGDIPEGYSVSREKKERFSLILESASTNQTSMYLCASSYDTLNEQFFGPGTRLTVL.

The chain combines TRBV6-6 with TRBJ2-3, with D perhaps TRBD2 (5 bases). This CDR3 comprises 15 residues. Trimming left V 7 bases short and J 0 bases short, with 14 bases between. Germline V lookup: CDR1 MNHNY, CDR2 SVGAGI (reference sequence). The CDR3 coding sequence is TGTGCCAGCACAAAGACTATTTTTAGCACAGATACGCAGTATTTT. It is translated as CASTKTIFSTDTQYF.

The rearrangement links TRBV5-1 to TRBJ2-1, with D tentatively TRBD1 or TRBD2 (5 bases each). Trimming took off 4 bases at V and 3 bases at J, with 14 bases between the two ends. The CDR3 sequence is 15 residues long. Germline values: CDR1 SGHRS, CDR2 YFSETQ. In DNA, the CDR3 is TGCGCCAGCAGCGAGGGACGGAACCTCTACAATGAGCAGTTCTTC. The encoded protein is CASSEGRNLYNEQFF.

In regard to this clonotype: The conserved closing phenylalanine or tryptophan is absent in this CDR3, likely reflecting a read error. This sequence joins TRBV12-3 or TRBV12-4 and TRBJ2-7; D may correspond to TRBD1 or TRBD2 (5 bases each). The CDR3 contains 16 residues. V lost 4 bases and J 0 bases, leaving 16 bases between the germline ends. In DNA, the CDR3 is TGTGCCAGCAGTTCCCCCCTCCGTGGGGGCTCCTACGAGCAGTACTCC. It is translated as CASSSPLRGGSYEQYS.

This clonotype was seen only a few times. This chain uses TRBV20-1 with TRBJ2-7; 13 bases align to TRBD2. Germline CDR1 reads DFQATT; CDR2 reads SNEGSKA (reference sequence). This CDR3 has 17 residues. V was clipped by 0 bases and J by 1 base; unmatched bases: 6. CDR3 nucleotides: TGCAGTGCTAGAGACCCGAGGACTAGCGGGAGTTCCTACGAGCAGTACTTC. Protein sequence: CSARDPRTSGSSYEQYF.

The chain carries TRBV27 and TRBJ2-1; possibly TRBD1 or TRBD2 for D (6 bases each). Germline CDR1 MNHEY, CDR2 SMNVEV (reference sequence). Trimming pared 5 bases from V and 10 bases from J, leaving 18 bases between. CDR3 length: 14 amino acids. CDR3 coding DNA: TGTGCCAGCAGTGTAGGGGGGAGCTCCTACGAGCAGTTCTTC. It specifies CASSVGGSSYEQFF.

In nucleotides, the CDR3 is TGTGCCAGCAGTCGACAGGGTGGTGAAAAACTGTTTTTT. Translating gives CASSRQGGEKLFF. The chain joins TRBV6-5 to TRBJ1-4; 7 bases match TRBD1. The V gene end was trimmed by 5 bases and the J gene end by 7 bases; junction bases not matched to a gene: 4. The CDR3 is made up of 13 amino acids. Germline CDR1 is MNHEY and CDR2 is SVGAGI.

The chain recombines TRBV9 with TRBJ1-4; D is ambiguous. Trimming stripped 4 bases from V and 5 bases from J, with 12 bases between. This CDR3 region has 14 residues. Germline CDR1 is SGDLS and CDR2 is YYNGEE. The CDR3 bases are TGTGCCAGCAGCCCCGGGGAGCCCAATGAAAAACTGTTTTTT. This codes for CASSPGEPNEKLFF.

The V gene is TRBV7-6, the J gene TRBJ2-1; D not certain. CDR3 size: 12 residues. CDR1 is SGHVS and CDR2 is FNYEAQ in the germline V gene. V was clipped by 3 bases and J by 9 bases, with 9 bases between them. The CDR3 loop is CASSFLDGEQFF. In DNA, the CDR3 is TGTGCCAGCAGCTTTTTGGACGGTGAGCAGTTCTTC. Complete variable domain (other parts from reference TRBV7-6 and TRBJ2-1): GAGVSQSPRYKVTKRGQDVALRCDPISGHVSLYWYRQALGQGPEFLTYFNYEAQQDKSGLPNDRFSAERPEGSISTLTIQRTEQRDSAMYRCASSFLDGEQFFGPGTRLTVL.

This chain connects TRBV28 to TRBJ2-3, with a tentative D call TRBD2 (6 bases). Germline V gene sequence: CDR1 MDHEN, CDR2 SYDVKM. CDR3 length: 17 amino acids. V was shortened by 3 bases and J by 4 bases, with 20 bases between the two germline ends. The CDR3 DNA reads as TGTGCCAGCAGTTTTCCCGTGGGAGGTCAGCGGCCAGATACGCAGTATTTT. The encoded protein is CASSFPVGGQRPDTQYF.

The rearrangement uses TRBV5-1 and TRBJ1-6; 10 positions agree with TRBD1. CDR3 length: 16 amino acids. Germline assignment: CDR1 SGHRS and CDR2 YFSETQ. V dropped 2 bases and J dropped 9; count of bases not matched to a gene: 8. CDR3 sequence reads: CASSFGTGDGISPLHF. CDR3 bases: TGCGCCAGCAGCTTCGGGACAGGGGACGGGATTTCACCCCTCCACTTT.

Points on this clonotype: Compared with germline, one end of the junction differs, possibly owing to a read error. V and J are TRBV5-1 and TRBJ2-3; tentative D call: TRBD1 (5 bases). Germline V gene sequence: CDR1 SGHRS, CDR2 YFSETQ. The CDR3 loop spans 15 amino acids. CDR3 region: CASSLYPTRTGTQYF. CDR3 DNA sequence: TGCGCCAGCAGCTTGTACCCAACTCGCACAGGTACGCAGTATTTT.